The 23 T cell receptor beta chains reported below all come from one sample, sequenced in a study of identical twins. TCRdb itself ran the 5' RACE reads through MiXCR, one entry per CDR3 protein. The sample carries roughly 690,000 distinct CDR3 sequences, about 20% recorded once. In addition, the sample was reused for a study of T cells expressing NK-cell markers.

What was sequenced was PBMCs. The receptors were sampled from a woman aged 18 to 35 in good health.

This chain links TRBV7-2 with TRBJ2-1, with 10 bases aligning to TRBD2. CDR1 and CDR2 from the germline V gene are SGHTA and FQGNSA. This CDR3 spans 15 amino acids. V lost 2 bases, J lost 7 bases, and 5 bases stayed unmatched. In DNA, the CDR3 is TGTGCCAGCAGCTTATTTCTAGCGGGAGAAAATGAGCAGTTCTTC. Translating gives CASSLFLAGENEQFF.

This clonotype has a handful of counts. The chain joins TRBV21-1 to TRBJ1-5; TRBD1 was called by the table and not checked on the DNA. TRBV21-1 is assigned pseudogene status. This CDR3 contains 14 residues. Here the CDR3 DNA reads TGTGCCAGCAGCAACGACAGGGGGAATCAGCCCCAGCATTTT. Protein: CASSNDRGNQPQHF.

This clonotype came up a few times. The V gene is TRBV20-1, the J gene TRBJ1-5; no firm D call. The germline V gene has CDR1 DFQATT and CDR2 SNEGSKA (reference sequence). The V end lost 6 bases, the J end lost 6 bases, and 18 bases lay between the germline ends. CDR3 length: 14 amino acids. The chain's CDR3 is CSAVAGRSGQPQHF. The CDR3 DNA follows: TGCAGTGCCGTGGCGGGGAGATCGGGTCAGCCCCAGCATTTT.

CDR3 in amino acids: CASSLAWLNTEAFF. CDR3 sequence (DNA): TGCGCCAGCAGCTTGGCCTGGCTAAACACTGAAGCTTTCTTT. V usage is TRBV5-1 and J usage is TRBJ1-1; no clear D gene. The CDR3 is made up of 14 amino acids. The germline V gene has CDR1 SGHRS and CDR2 YFSETQ. V gave up 0 bases and J gave up 2 bases, with 8 bases separating them.

The chain couples TRBV4-2 to TRBJ2-1; D is uncertain. This CDR3 is 12 amino acids long. Germline CDR1 is LGHNA and CDR2 is YNFKEQ. V was cut by 1 base and J by 9 bases, with 7 bases left in between. The DNA for the CDR3 is TGTGCCAGCAGCCAAGTCGGTCCTGAGCAGTTCTTC. Translated: CASSQVGPEQFF.

This rearrangement joins TRBV29-1 to TRBJ2-1; D could derive from TRBD1 or TRBD2 (5 bases each). V lost 3 bases to trimming and J lost 1 base, with 10 bases between them. The CDR3 loop spans 14 amino acids. CDR1 and CDR2 (germline): SQVTM, ANQGSEA. The CDR3 region has the DNA TGCAGCGTTGAGGGACGGCAATCCTACAATGAGCAGTTCTTC. Amino acid sequence: CSVEGRQSYNEQFF.

This clonotype appeared a few times. The chain links TRBV21-1 to TRBJ2-7; the D call in the table, TRBD1, was not verified against the DNA. TRBV21-1 is a recognized pseudogene. The CDR3 is 15 amino acids. CDR3 in amino acids: CANNQGPKTFYEQYF. CDR3 coding DNA: TGTGCCAACAACCAGGGGCCTAAAACCTTCTACGAGCAGTACTTC.

This clonotype occurred many times. This chain connects TRBV10-3 to TRBJ1-3; D unclear. In germline, CDR1 is ENHRY, CDR2 SYGVKD. This CDR3 comprises 12 residues. Between the trimmed V and J ends, which lost 8 bases and 0 bases, there was a span of 5 bases. Written as DNA, the CDR3 is TGTGCCATCGGAACCTCTGGAAACACCATATATTTT. Translating gives CAIGTSGNTIYF.

This clonotype was detected once. The genes are TRBV11-1 and TRBJ2-7; tentative D call: TRBD2 (8 bases). There are 16 residues in the CDR3. V lost 5 bases to trimming and J lost 2 bases, with 19 bases between them. Germline assignment: CDR1 SGHAT and CDR2 FQDESV (reference sequence). The CDR3 nucleotides are TGTGCCAGCAGCGCCAAAAGCGGGGGACAGCCCTACGAGCAGTACTTC. Protein: CASSAKSGGQPYEQYF. Based on the CDR3 plus reference TRBV11-1 and TRBJ2-7, the full variable domain is EAEVAQSPRYKITEKSQAVAFWCDPISGHATLYWYRQILGQGPELLVQFQDESVVDDSQLPKDRFSAERLKGVDSTLKIQPAELGDSAMYLCASSAKSGGQPYEQYFGPGTRLTVT.

V is TRBV5-1 and J is TRBJ2-2; D call uncertain. The CDR3 has 13 residues. Germline loops: CDR1 SGHRS, CDR2 YFSETQ. V lost 0 bases to trimming and J lost 7 bases, with 7 bases between them. The CDR3 bases are TGCGCCAGCAGCTTGGAAGATGGCGGGGAGCTGTTTTTT. Amino acid sequence: CASSLEDGGELFF.

This clonotype occurred a few times. The V and J genes are TRBV20-1 and TRBJ2-5; TRBD1 aligns across 7 bases. This CDR3 has 14 amino acids. V lost 6 bases and J lost 2; bases outside the gene matches: 9. Germline V lookup: CDR1 DFQATT, CDR2 SNEGSKA (reference sequence). CDR3 DNA sequence: TGCAGTGCACCCGACAGGGCCACACAAGAGACCCAGTACTTC. As protein: CSAPDRATQETQYF.

This sequence joins TRBV10-2 and TRBJ2-5, with D uncertain. Germline V gene data show CDR1 as WSHSY and CDR2 as SAAADI. The ends were cut back, 6 bases at V and 4 bases at J, with 12 bases in the middle. CDR3 length equals 13 residues. CDR3 DNA sequence: TGCGCCAGCAGGGGAAGGGTTGGAGAGACCCAGTACTTC. Its translation: CASRGRVGETQYF.

The chain combines TRBV12-3 or TRBV12-4 with TRBJ2-6; possibly TRBD1 or TRBD2 for D (5 bases each). The V end was cut by 7 bases, the J end by 2 bases, with 15 bases between. The CDR3 is made up of 16 amino acids. Here the CDR3 DNA reads TGTGCCAGCACTCTTGGGACCTTGACTGGGGCCAACGTCCTGACTTTC. It translates to CASTLGTLTGANVLTF.

This clonotype was seen at least ten times. The chain joins TRBV20-1 to TRBJ2-3; 12 bases align to TRBD2. Losses at the gene ends were 3 bases for V and 2 bases for J; bases not matched to a gene: 6. Germline CDR1 is DFQATT and CDR2 is SNEGSKA (reference sequence). The length of the CDR3 is 16 residues. This CDR3 reads CSASPRLAGDTDTQYF. The DNA for the CDR3 is TGCAGTGCTAGCCCTCGACTAGCGGGGGACACAGATACGCAGTATTTT.

The chain has TRBV18 and TRBJ2-5, with D possibly matching TRBD2 (5 bases). Trimming took off 3 bases at V and 4 bases at J, with 15 bases between the two ends. Germline V gene sequence: CDR1 KGHSH, CDR2 LQKENI. The CDR3 totals 15 residues. The CDR3 nucleotides read TGTGCCAGCTCACCGGGAGTAACAGCCCGAGAGACCCAGTACTTC. It translates to CASSPGVTARETQYF.

This clonotype has only a few counts. The chain recombines TRBV7-9 with TRBJ2-7, with 11 bases that match TRBD2. The CDR3 covers 16 residues. Germline CDR1 and CDR2: SEHNR and FQNEAQ (reference sequence). With V trimmed by 3 bases and J by 2 bases, 6 bases remained unmatched. The CDR3 coding sequence is TGTGCCAGCAGCTTCGATGGGACTAGCGGTACCTACGAGCAGTACTTC. The encoded protein is CASSFDGTSGTYEQYF.

A few counts support this clonotype. The chain uses TRBV7-2 and TRBJ2-5, with unresolved D. Germline assignment: CDR1 SGHTA and CDR2 FQGNSA. The CDR3 sequence is 12 residues long. Trimming took off 5 bases at V and 5 bases at J, with 9 bases between the two ends. The CDR3: CASSAPWETQYF. The CDR3 nucleotides read TGTGCCAGCAGCGCCCCCTGGGAGACCCAGTACTTC.

The gene calls are TRBV24-1 and TRBJ2-1; D is uncertain. Per the germline V gene, CDR1 is KGHDR and CDR2 is SFDVKD. The length of the CDR3 is 16 residues. V was clipped by 4 bases and J by 4 bases, with 16 bases between them. The chain's CDR3 is CATSDPAAPDYNEQFF. The CDR3 DNA sequence: TGTGCCACCAGTGACCCCGCAGCGCCAGATTACAATGAGCAGTTCTTC.

V gene TRBV10-3 combines with J gene TRBJ1-1, with 9 bases fitting TRBD1. The length of the CDR3 is 15 residues. V shed 7 bases and J 6 bases; nucleotides not matched to a gene: 12. Germline V gene sequence: CDR1 ENHRY, CDR2 SYGVKD. Here the CDR3 reads CAITGGQGDFAEAFF. CDR3 nucleotide sequence: TGTGCCATCACCGGGGGACAGGGTGATTTTGCTGAAGCTTTCTTT.

This clonotype was detected ten times or more. The chain has TRBV11-2 and TRBJ1-2; D is unresolved. Per the germline V gene, CDR1 is SGHAT and CDR2 is FQNNGV. The V end lost 4 bases, the J end lost 8 bases, and 17 bases lay between the germline ends. This CDR3 is built from 14 residues. The CDR3 region is CASSSDYILLGYTF. In DNA form, the CDR3 reads TGTGCCAGCAGCTCGGACTACATCCTTCTGGGCTACACCTTC.

The chain carries TRBV20-1 and TRBJ2-3; 9 nucleotides line up with TRBD1. Germline CDR1 reads DFQATT; CDR2 reads SNEGSKA (reference sequence). This CDR3 has 14 amino acids. With 6 bases clipped from V and 3 bases from J, the junction kept 7 bases outside the gene matches. CDR3 sequence reads: CSAIRDRVTDTQYF. The CDR3 DNA follows: TGCAGTGCCATCCGGGACAGGGTTACAGATACGCAGTATTTT.

This chain connects TRBV20-1 to TRBJ2-7; TRBD2 matches 11 bases. Germline V gives CDR1 DFQATT, CDR2 SNEGSKA (reference sequence). CDR3 length: 15 amino acids. The J segment lost 0 bases and the V segment lost 3 bases, leaving 4 bases of the junction unmatched. The CDR3 protein is CSASTLAGGSYEQYF. The CDR3 coding sequence is TGCAGTGCTAGCACCCTAGCGGGAGGCTCCTACGAGCAGTACTTC.

V gene TRBV5-1 combines with J gene TRBJ2-5; 7 nucleotides align to TRBD1. The CDR3 extends over 16 amino acids. Germline V lookup: CDR1 SGHRS, CDR2 YFSETQ. V trimming: 0 bases; J trimming: 1 base; junction bases outside the gene matches: 6. CDR3 sequence: CASSLGPGTVQETQYF. The CDR3 DNA reads TGCGCCAGCAGCTTGGGGCCGGGGACAGTCCAAGAGACCCAGTACTTC.